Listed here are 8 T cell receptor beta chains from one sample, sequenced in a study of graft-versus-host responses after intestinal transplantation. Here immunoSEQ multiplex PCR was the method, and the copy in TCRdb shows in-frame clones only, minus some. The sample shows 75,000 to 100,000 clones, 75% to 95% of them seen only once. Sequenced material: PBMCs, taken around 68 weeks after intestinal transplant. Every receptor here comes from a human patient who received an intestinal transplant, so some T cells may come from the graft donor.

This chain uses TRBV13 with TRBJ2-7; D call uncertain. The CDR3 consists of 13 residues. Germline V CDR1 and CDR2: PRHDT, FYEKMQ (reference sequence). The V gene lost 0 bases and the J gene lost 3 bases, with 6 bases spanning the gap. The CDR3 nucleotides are TGTGCCAGCAGCTTAGGCCGTTACTACGAGCAGTACTTC. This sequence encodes CASSLGRYYEQYF.

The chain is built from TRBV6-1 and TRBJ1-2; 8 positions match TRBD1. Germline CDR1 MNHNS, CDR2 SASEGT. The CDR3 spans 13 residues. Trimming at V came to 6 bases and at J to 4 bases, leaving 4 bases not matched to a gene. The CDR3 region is CASSYDRGYGYTF. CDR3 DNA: TGTGCCAGCAGCTATGACAGGGGCTATGGCTACACCTTC.

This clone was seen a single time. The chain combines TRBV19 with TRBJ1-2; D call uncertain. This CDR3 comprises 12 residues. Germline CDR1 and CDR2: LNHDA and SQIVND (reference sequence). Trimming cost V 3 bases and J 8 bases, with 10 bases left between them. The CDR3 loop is CASSIEGLGYTF. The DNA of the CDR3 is TGTGCCAGTAGTATTGAGGGTTTGGGCTACACCTTC.

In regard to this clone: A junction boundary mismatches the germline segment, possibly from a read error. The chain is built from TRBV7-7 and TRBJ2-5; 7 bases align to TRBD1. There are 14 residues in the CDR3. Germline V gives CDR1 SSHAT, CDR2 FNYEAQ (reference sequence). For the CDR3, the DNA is TGTGCTAGCAGCTTAGGGGGCCTCCAAGAGACCCAGTACTTC. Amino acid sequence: CASSLGGLQETQYF.

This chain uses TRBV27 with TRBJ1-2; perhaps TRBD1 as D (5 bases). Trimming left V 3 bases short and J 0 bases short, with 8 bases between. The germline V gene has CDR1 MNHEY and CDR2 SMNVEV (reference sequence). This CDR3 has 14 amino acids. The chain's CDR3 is CASSFLGANYGYTF. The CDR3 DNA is TGTGCCAGCAGTTTTTTGGGGGCTAACTATGGCTACACCTTC.

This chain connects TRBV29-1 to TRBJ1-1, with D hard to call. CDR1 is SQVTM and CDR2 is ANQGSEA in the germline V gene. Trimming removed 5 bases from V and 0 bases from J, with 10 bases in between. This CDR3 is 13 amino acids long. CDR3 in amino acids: CSVRTYLNTEAFF. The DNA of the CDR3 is TGCAGCGTTAGGACCTACCTGAACACTGAAGCTTTCTTT.

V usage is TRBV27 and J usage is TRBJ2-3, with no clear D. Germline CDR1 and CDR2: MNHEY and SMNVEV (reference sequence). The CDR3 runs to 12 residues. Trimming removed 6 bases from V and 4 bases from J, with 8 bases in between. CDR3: CASSPSSDTQYF. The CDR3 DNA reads TGTGCCAGCAGCCCGAGCTCAGATACGCAGTATTTT.

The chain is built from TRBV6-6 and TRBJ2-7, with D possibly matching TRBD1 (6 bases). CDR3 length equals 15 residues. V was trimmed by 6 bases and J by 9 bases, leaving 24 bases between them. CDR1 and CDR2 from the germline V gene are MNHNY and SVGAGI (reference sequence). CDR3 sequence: CASSDRQVITNGQYF. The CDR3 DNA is TGTGCCAGCAGCGATAGACAGGTTATTACGAATGGGCAGTACTTC.